This TCR beta chain emerged from a study of blood T cell repertoires in COVID-19. Study at large: Acute and convalescent COVID-19 samples came from the United States, Italy and Spain. PBMCs, B-cell-depleted T cells, or T cells were the source of the cDNA or gDNA that made up the material.

Per the authors' pipeline: Amplification from reference gene primers served as the basis for estimated nucleated cell counts. Some clones are missing from TCRdb's copy, which holds only in-frame ones; the method was immunoSEQ multiplex PCR. D and trimming come from the DNA, and the V and J calls and clone size come from that table. Among about 260,000 clones, around 84% were seen once, and the ten largest hold around 4%. Germline lookup yields CDR1 SGDLS and CDR2 YYNGEE. The CDR3 runs 13 residues. The V end lost 0 bases, the J end lost 5 bases, and 6 bases lay between the germline ends. The chain couples TRBV9 to TRBJ2-1; D is undetermined. Sequencing used peripheral blood. This sequence originates from a man in his sixties with acute or convalescent COVID-19. DNA for the CDR3: TGTGCCAGCAGCGTAGGGGCGAACAATGAGCAGTTCTTC. This sequence encodes CASSVGANNEQFF.